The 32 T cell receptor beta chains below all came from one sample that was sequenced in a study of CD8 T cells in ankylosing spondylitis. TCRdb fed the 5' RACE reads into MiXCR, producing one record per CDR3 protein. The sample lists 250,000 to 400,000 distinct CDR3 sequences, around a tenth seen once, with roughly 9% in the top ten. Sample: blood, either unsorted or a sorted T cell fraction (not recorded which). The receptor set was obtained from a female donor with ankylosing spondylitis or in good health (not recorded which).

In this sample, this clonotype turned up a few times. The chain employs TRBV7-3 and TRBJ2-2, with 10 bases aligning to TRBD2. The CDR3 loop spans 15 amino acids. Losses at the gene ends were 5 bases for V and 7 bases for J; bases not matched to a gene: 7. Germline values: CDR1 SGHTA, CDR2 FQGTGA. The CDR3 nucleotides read TGTGCCAGCAGCACAGCGGGGGGGCCAAACGGGGAGCTGTTTTTT. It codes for CASSTAGGPNGELFF. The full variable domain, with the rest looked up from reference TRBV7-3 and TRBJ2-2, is GAGVSQTPSNKVTEKGKYVELRCDPISGHTALYWYRQSLGQGPEFLIYFQGTGAADDSGLPNDRFFAVRPEGSVSTLKIQRTERGDSAVYLCASSTAGGPNGELFFGEGSRLTVL.

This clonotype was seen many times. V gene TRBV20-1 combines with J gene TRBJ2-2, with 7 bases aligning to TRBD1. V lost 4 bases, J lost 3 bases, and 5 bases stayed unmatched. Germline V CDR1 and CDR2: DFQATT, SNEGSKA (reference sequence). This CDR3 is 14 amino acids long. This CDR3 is CSANFQGDTGELFF. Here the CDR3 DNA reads TGCAGTGCTAATTTCCAGGGGGACACCGGGGAGCTGTTTTTT.

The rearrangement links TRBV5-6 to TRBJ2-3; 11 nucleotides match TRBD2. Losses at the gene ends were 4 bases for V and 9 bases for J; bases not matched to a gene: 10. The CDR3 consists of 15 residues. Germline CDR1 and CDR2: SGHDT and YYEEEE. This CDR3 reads CASSPTSGGQITQYF. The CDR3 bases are TGTGCCAGCAGCCCTACTAGCGGGGGACAGATAACGCAGTATTTT.

The CDR3 nucleotides are TGTGCCAGTAGTATTTCACCAACTAATGAAAAACTGTTTTTT. Amino acids: CASSISPTNEKLFF. V usage is TRBV19 and J usage is TRBJ1-4; D is undetermined. Germline CDR1 is LNHDA and CDR2 is SQIVND (reference sequence). The CDR3 is made up of 14 amino acids. Trimming left V 3 bases short and J 0 bases short, with 5 bases between.

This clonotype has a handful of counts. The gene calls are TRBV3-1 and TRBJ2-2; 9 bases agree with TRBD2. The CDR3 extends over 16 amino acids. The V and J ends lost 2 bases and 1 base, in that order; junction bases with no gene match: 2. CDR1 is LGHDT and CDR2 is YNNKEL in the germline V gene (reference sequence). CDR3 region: CASSQTSGLNTGELFF. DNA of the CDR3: TGTGCCAGCAGCCAAACTAGCGGGCTGAACACCGGGGAGCTGTTTTTT.

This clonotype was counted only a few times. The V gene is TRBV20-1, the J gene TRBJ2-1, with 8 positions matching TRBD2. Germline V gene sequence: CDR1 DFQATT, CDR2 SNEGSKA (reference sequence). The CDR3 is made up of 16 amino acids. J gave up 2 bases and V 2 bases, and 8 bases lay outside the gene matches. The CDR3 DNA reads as TGCAGTGCTAGACCCCGGGAGCGGGAGCCCTACAATGAGCAGTTCTTC. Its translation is CSARPREREPYNEQFF.

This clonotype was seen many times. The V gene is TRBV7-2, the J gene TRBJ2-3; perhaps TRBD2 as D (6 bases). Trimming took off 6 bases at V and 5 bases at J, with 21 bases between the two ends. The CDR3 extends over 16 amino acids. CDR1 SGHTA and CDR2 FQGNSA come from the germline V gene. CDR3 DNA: TGTGCCAGCAGTCCCAGGAGCGGGTTTGGAGTAGATACGCAGTATTTT. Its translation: CASSPRSGFGVDTQYF.

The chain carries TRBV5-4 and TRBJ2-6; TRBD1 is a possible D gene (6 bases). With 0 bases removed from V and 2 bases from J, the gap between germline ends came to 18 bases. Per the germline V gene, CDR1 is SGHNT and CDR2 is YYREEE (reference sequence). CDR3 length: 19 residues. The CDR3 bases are TGTGCCAGCAGCTTGGCCCCCCTCTCACAGGGAACTGGGGCCAACGTCCTGACTTTC. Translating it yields CASSLAPLSQGTGANVLTF. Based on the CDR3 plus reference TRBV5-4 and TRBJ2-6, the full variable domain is ETGVTQSPTHLIKTRGQQVTLRCSSQSGHNTVSWYQQALGQGPQFIFQYYREEENGRGNFPPRFSGLQFPNYSSELNVNALELDDSALYLCASSLAPLSQGTGANVLTFGAGSRLTVL.

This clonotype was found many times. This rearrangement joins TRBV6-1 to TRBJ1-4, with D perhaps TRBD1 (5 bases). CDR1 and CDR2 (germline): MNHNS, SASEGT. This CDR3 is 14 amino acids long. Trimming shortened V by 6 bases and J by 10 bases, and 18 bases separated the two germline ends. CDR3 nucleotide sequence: TGTGCCAGCAGACGAACCGGGGGACGCGGAAAACTGTTTTTT. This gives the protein CASRRTGGRGKLFF.

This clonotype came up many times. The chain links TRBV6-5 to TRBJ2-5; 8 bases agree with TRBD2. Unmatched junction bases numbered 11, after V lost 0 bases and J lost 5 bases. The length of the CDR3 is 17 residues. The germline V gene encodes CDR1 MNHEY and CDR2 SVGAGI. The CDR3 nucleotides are TGTGCCAGCAGTTACTCGCGGGGGGCGGGAGTATTGGAGACCCAGTACTTC. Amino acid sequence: CASSYSRGAGVLETQYF.

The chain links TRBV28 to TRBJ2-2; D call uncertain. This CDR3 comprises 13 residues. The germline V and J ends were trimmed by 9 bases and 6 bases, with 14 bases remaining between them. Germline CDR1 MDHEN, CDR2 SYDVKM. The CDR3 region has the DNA TGTGCCAGTAGGAGATTTGACCCCGGGGAGCTGTTTTTT. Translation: CASRRFDPGELFF.

The CDR3 reads CASSFGQNEQFF. Here the CDR3 DNA reads TGTGCCAGCAGCTTCGGACAGAATGAGCAGTTCTTC. V is TRBV7-3 and J is TRBJ2-1; D is possibly TRBD1 (6 bases). V was cut by 3 bases and J by 7 bases, with 7 bases left in between. The CDR3 loop spans 12 amino acids. In germline, CDR1 is SGHTA, CDR2 FQGTGA.

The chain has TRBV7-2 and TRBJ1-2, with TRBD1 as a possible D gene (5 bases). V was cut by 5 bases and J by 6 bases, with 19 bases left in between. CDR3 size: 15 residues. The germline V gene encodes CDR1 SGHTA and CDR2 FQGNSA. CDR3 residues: CASSTSPAGENGYTF. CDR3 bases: TGTGCCAGCAGCACATCCCCTGCGGGGGAAAATGGCTACACCTTC.

Here the CDR3 DNA reads TGTGCCAGCAGCCCTTCGACGACAGGGGTCGACAATGAGCAGTTCTTC. Encoded protein: CASSPSTTGVDNEQFF. This sequence joins TRBV7-9 and TRBJ2-1; TRBD1 aligns across 8 bases. This CDR3 is built from 16 residues. After removal of 5 bases from V and 5 bases from J, the junction contained 11 bases not matched to a gene. Germline V gene lookup returns CDR1 SEHNR and CDR2 FQNEAQ (reference sequence). Together with reference TRBV7-9 and TRBJ2-1, the CDR3 gives the full variable domain: DTGVSQNPRHKITKRGQNVTFRCDPISEHNRLYWYRQTLGQGPEFLTYFQNEAQLEKSRLLSDRFSAERPKGSFSTLEIQRTEQGDSAMYLCASSPSTTGVDNEQFFGPGTRLTVL.

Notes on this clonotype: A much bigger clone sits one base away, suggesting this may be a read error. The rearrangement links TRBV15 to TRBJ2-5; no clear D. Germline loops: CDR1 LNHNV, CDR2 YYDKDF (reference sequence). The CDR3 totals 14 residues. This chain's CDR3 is CASSRVSAGETQYF. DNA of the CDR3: TGTGCCTCCAGCAGAGTCTCGGCAGGAGAGACCCAGTACTTC.

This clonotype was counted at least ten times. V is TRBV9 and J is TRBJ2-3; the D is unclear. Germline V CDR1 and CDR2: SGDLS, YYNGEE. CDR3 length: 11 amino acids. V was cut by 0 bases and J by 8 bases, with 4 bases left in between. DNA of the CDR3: TGTGCCAGCAGCGTAGACGGTACGCAGTATTTT. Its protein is CASSVDGTQYF.

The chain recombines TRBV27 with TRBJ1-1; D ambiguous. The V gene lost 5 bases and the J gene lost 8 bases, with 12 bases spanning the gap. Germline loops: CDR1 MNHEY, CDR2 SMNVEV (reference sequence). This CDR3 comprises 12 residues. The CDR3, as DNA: TGTGCCAGCAGTGATCCCGGGCTAGAAGCTTTCTTT. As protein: CASSDPGLEAFF.

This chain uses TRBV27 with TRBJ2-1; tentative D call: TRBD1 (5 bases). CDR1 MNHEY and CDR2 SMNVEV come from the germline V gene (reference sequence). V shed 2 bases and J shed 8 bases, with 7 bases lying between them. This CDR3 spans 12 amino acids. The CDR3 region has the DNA TGTGCCAGCAGTTTAATAGGGGATGAGCAGTTCTTC. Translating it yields CASSLIGDEQFF.

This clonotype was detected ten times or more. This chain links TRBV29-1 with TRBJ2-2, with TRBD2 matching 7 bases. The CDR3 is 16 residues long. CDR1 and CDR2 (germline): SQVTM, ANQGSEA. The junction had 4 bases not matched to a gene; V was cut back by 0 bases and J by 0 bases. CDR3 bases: TGCAGCGTTGAAGATACAGGACTAGCGAACACCGGGGAGCTGTTTTTT. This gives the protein CSVEDTGLANTGELFF.

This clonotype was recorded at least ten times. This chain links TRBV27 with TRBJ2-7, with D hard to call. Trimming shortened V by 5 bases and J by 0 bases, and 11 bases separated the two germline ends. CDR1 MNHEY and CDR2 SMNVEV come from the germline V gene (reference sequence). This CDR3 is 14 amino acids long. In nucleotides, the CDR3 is TGTGCCAGCAGTCCCTGGGCCCGCTCCTACGAGCAGTACTTC. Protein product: CASSPWARSYEQYF.

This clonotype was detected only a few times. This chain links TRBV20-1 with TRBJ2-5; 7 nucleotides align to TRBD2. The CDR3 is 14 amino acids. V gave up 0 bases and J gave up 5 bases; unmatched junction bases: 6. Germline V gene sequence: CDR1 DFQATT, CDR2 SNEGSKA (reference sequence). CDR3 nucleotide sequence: TGCAGTGCTAGAGACCGACTAGCCTGGGAGACCCAGTACTTC. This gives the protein CSARDRLAWETQYF.

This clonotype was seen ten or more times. The CDR3 reads CASSLVGDRNQPQHF. The CDR3 region has the DNA TGCGCCAGCAGCTTGGTCGGGGATCGCAATCAGCCCCAGCATTTT. This chain joins TRBV5-1 and TRBJ1-5; D not certain. The CDR3 loop spans 15 amino acids. Germline V lookup: CDR1 SGHRS, CDR2 YFSETQ. Trimming cost V 0 bases and J 2 bases, with 9 bases left between them.

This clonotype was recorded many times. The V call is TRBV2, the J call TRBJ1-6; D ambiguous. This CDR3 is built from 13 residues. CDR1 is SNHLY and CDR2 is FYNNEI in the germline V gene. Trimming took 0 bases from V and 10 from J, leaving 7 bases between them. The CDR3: CASSEATGSPLHF. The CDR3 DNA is TGTGCCAGCAGTGAAGCTACCGGCTCACCCCTCCACTTT.

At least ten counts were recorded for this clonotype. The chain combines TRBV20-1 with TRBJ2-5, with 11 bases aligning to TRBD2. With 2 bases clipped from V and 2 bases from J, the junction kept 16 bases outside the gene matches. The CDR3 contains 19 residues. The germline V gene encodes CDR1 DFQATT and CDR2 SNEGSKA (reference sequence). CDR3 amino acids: CSARTYTLETSGDQETQYF. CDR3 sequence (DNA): TGCAGTGCTAGAACTTATACCCTAGAGACTAGCGGGGATCAAGAGACCCAGTACTTC.

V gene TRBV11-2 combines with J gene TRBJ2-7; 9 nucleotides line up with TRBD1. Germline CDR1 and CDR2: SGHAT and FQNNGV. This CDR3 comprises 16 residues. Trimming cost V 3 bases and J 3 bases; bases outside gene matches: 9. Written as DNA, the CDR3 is TGTGCCAGCAGCTTGTGGGACCCGGGACAGGGCTACGAGCAGTACTTC. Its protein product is CASSLWDPGQGYEQYF.

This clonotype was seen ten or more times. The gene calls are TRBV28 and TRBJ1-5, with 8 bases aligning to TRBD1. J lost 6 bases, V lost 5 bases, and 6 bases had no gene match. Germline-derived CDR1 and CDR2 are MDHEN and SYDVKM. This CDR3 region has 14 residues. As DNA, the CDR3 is TGTGCCAGCAGTCCGCGGACAGGGCGTCAGCCCCAGCATTTT. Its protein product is CASSPRTGRQPQHF.

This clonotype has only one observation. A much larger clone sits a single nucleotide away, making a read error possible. DNA of the CDR3: TGCAGCGTTCTCTGGGGGTCCGTGGAGCTGTTTTTT. Its translation is CSVLWGSVELFF. The chain is built from TRBV29-1 and TRBJ2-2; D is possibly TRBD1 or TRBD2 (5 bases each). Looked up from germline, CDR1 is SQVTM and CDR2 is ANQGSEA. The V and J ends lost 5 bases and 10 bases respectively, with 14 bases between them. This CDR3 region has 12 residues.

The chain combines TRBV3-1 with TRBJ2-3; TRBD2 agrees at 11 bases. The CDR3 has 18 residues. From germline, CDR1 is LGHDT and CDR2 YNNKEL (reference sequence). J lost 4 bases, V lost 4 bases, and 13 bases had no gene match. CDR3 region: CASSPWRVAGGPSDTQYF. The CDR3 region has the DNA TGTGCCAGCAGCCCGTGGAGGGTAGCGGGGGGGCCGTCAGATACGCAGTATTTT.

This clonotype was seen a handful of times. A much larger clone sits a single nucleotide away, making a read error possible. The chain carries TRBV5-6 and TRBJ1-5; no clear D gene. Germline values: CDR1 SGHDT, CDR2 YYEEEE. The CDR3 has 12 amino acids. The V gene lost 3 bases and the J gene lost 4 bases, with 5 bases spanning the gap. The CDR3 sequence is CASSSQNQPQHF. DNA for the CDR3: TGTGCCAGCAGCTCTCAGAATCAGCCCCAGCATTTT.

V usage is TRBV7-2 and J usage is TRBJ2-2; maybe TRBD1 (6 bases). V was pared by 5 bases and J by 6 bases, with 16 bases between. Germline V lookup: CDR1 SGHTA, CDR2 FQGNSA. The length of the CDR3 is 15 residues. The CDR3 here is CASSPRGTLPGELFF. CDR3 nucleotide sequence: TGTGCCAGCAGCCCGAGAGGGACACTTCCCGGGGAGCTGTTTTTT.

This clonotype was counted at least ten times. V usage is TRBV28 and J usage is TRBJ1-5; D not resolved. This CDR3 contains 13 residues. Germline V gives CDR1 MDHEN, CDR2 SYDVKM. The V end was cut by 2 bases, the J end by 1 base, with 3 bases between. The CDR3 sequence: CASSLPSNQPQHF. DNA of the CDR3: TGTGCCAGCAGTTTACCGAGCAATCAGCCCCAGCATTTT.

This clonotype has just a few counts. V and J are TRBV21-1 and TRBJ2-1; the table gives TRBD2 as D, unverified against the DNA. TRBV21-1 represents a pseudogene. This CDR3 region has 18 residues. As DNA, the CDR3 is TGTGCCAGCAGCAAAGAGGGGCCTAGCGGGAACCGCGGCGATGAGCAGTTCTTC. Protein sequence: CASSKEGPSGNRGDEQFF.